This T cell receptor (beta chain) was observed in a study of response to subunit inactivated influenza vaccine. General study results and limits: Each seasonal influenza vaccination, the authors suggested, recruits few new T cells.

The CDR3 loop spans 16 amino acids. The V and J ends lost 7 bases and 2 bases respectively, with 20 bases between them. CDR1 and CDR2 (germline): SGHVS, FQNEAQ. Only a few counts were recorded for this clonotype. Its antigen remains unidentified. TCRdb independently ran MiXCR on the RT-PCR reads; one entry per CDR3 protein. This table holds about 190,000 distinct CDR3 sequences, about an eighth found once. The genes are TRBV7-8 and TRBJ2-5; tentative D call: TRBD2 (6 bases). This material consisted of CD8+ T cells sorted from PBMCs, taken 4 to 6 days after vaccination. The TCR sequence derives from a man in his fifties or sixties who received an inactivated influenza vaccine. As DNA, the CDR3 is TGTGCCAGCACCGCGGGGCCACAGCGCCCGCAAGAGACCCAGTACTTC. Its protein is CASTAGPQRPQETQYF.